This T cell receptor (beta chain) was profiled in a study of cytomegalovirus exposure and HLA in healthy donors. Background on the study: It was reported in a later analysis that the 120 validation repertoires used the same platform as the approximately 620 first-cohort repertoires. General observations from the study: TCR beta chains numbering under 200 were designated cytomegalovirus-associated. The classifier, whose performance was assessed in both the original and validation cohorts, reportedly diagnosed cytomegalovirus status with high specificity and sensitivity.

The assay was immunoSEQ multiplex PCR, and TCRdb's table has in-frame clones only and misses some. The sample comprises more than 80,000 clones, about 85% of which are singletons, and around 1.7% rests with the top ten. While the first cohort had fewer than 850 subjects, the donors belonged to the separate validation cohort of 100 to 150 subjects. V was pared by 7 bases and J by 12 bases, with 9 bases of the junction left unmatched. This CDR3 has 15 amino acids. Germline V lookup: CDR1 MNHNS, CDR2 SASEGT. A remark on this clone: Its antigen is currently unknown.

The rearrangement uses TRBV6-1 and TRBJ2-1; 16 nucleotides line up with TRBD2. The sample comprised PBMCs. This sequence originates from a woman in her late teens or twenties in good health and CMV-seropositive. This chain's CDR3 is CASKPGTSGGAWQFF. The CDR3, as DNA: TGTGCCAGCAAACCCGGGACTAGCGGGGGGGCTTGGCAGTTCTTC.